Reported below is one TCR beta chain. This specimen belongs to a study of CD8 T cells in Susac syndrome. After extraction with the RNeasy kit, roughly 0.5 to 1 ug of the RNA was reverse transcribed using random hexamers. Amplification of the TCR beta CDR3 was carried out by immunoSEQ multiplex PCR, which spanned a total of 54 Vbeta and 13 Jbeta segments. TCRdb fed the immunoSEQ multiplex PCR reads into MiXCR, producing one record per CDR3 protein. The table shows roughly 140,000 distinct CDR3 sequences, with approximately 96% occurring only once. The CDR3 sequence is 15 residues long. Trimming cost V 4 bases and J 6 bases; bases outside gene matches: 9. CDR1 and CDR2 from the germline V gene are SNHLY and FYNNEI.

V is TRBV2 and J is TRBJ2-7; 10 bases are shared with TRBD1. The sequenced sample consisted of CD4+ T cells from PBMCs. The receptor comes from a human donor with Susac syndrome. Here the CDR3 reads CASSAQWTGGSEQYF. Written as DNA, the CDR3 is TGTGCCAGCAGTGCCCAATGGACAGGGGGAAGCGAGCAGTACTTC.